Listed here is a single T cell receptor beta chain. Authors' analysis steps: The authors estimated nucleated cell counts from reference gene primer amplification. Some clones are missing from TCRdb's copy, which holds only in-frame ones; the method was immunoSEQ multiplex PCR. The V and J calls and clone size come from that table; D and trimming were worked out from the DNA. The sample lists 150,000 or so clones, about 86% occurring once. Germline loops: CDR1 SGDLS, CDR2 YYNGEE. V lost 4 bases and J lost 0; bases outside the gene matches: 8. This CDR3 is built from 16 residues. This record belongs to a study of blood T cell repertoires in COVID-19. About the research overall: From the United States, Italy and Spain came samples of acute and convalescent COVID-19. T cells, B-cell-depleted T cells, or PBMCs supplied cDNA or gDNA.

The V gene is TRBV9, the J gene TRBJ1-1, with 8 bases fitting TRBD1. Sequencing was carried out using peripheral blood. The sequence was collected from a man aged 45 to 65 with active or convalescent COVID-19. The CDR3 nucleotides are TGTGCCAGCAGCCTTGGACAGGGCACGCTGAACACTGAAGCTTTCTTT. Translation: CASSLGQGTLNTEAFF. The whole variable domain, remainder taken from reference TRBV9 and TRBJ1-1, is DSGVTQTPKHLITATGQRVTLRCSPRSGDLSVYWYQQSLDQGLQFLIQYYNGEERAKGNILERFSAQQFPDLHSELNLSSLELGDSALYFCASSLGQGTLNTEAFFGQGTRLTVV.